This TCR beta chain was sequenced for a study of CD4 and CD8 cells across lung adenocarcinoma regions. Trimming cost V 6 bases and J 4 bases; bases outside gene matches: 18. The CDR3 totals 19 residues. The germline V gene has CDR1 WSHSY and CDR2 SAAADI. Localized lung adenocarcinoma, a non-small cell lung cancer, affected the donors. MiXCR, applied by TCRdb to the PCR reads, yields one record per CDR3 protein. Among over 10,000 distinct CDR3 sequences listed, around three fifths were seen once. This chain uses TRBV10-2 with TRBJ2-2, with 9 bases lining up with TRBD2. This TCR derives from a female donor with lung adenocarcinoma. The CD4 and CD8 labels of this study may be unreliable. Sequenced sample: CD8+ T cells from the margin of a lung tumor. CDR3 nucleotides: TGCGCCAGCAGACCGGAGAGGAGGGGAGCGGGAGGTAGCACCGGGGAGCTGTTTTTT. It encodes CASRPERRGAGGSTGELFF.